This passage covers 15 T cell receptor beta chains from one sample sequenced in a study of shared clonotypes between healthy human individuals. Sequencing used immunoSEQ multiplex PCR; TCRdb keeps in-frame clones, though not all of them. The sample contains millions of clones, 95% of which appear only once. The sequencing sample was made of naive CD4+ T cells sorted from blood. As to subset: CD45RA+ positively selected. Source of these receptors: a young man in good health.

Points on this clone: At the DNA level, this CDR3 is encoded by other sequences in the same sample as well. This chain links TRBV18 with TRBJ1-5, with TRBD1 matching over 7 bases. V shed 4 bases, J shed 4 bases, and the junction held 1 base outside the gene matches. The V gene's germline CDR1 is KGHSH and CDR2 LQKENI. This CDR3 region has 13 residues. CDR3 DNA sequence: TGTGCCAGCTCACAGGACAGGAATCAGCCCCAGCATTTT. Protein sequence: CASSQDRNQPQHF.

J is TRBJ1-5 and V is TRBV19; D possibly corresponds to TRBD1 (6 bases). The CDR3 totals 16 residues. The germline V gene has CDR1 LNHDA and CDR2 SQIVND (reference sequence). V shed 4 bases and J shed 4 bases, with 17 bases lying between them. The CDR3 loop reads CASSKLTGTTNQPQHF. In DNA form, the CDR3 reads TGTGCCAGTAGTAAGCTTACCGGGACAACTAATCAGCCCCAGCATTTT. Variable domain in full (rest from reference TRBV19 and TRBJ1-5): DGGITQSPKYLFRKEGQNVTLSCEQNLNHDAMYWYRQDPGQGLRLIYYSQIVNDFQKGDIAEGYSVSREKKESFPLTVTSAQKNPTAFYLCASSKLTGTTNQPQHFGDGTRLSIL.

This rearrangement joins TRBV28 to TRBJ2-2; D is possibly TRBD1 or TRBD2 (5 bases each). CDR3 size: 14 residues. Trimming took 7 bases from V and 5 from J, leaving 14 bases between them. Germline V lookup: CDR1 MDHEN, CDR2 SYDVKM. The CDR3, as DNA: TGTGCCAGCAACCCCCGCTGGGGGACCGGGGAGCTGTTTTTT. It is translated as CASNPRWGTGELFF.

The rearrangement joins TRBV25-1 to TRBJ1-2, with a tentative D call TRBD1 (5 bases). This CDR3 is built from 16 residues. The V gene lost 2 bases and the J gene lost 2 bases, with 15 bases spanning the gap. Germline CDR1 and CDR2: MGHDK and SYGVNS. The CDR3 region has the DNA TGTGCCAGCAGTGAACCCGGGACCGGGGAGAACTATGGCTACACCTTC. Its translation: CASSEPGTGENYGYTF.

This chain joins TRBV10-3 and TRBJ1-5; D gene unclear. Germline CDR1 and CDR2: ENHRY and SYGVKD. CDR3 length: 14 amino acids. V lost 3 bases to trimming and J lost 3 bases, with 9 bases between them. The CDR3 DNA sequence: TGTGCCATCAGTGATCAATCGTCCAATCAGCCCCAGCATTTT. This codes for CAISDQSSNQPQHF.

CDR3 residues: CASSDTLGGADLSYTF. The CDR3 DNA reads as TGCGCCAGCAGCGACACCCTAGGGGGCGCCGACTTAAGCTACACCTTC. The rearrangement links TRBV5-1 to TRBJ1-2; the match to TRBD1 covers 7 bases. With V trimmed by 4 bases and J by 9 bases, 18 bases remained unmatched. There are 16 residues in the CDR3. From germline, CDR1 is SGHRS and CDR2 YFSETQ.

The V gene is TRBV5-4, the J gene TRBJ2-7; 9 bases agree with TRBD2. V shed 4 bases, J shed 7 bases, and the junction held 12 bases outside the gene matches. The V gene's germline CDR1 is SGHNT and CDR2 YYREEE (reference sequence). The CDR3 is made up of 15 amino acids. The CDR3 region is CASSMVAGEGYEQYF. CDR3 sequence (DNA): TGTGCCAGCAGCATGGTAGCGGGAGAGGGGTATGAGCAGTACTTC.

The rearrangement uses TRBV7-8 and TRBJ1-5, with 8 bases matching TRBD1. V dropped 4 bases and J dropped 3; count of bases not matched to a gene: 8. The CDR3 sequence is 16 residues long. Germline CDR1 SGHVS, CDR2 FQNEAQ. CDR3: CASSYAQGGNNQPQHF. CDR3 sequence (DNA): TGTGCCAGCAGCTACGCACAGGGGGGTAACAATCAGCCCCAGCATTTT.

This chain connects TRBV7-9 to TRBJ1-4; 8 bases are shared with TRBD1. Germline V gene sequence: CDR1 SEHNR, CDR2 FQNEAQ (reference sequence). V lost 3 bases, J lost 6 bases, and 6 bases stayed unmatched. The CDR3 spans 15 residues. The CDR3 sequence is CASSFDRGSHEKLFF. CDR3 DNA sequence: TGTGCCAGCAGCTTCGACAGGGGAAGCCATGAAAAACTGTTTTTT. The entire variable domain, with the rest obtained from reference TRBV7-9 and TRBJ1-4, is as follows: DTGVSQNPRHKITKRGQNVTFRCDPISEHNRLYWYRQTLGQGPEFLTYFQNEAQLEKSRLLSDRFSAERPKGSFSTLEIQRTEQGDSAMYLCASSFDRGSHEKLFFGSGTQLSVL.

The chain uses TRBV4-1 and TRBJ2-2; D remains ambiguous. From germline, CDR1 is MGHRA and CDR2 YSYEKL. This CDR3 is 12 amino acids long. Trimming cost V 0 bases and J 8 bases, with 4 bases left between them. The CDR3: CASSQDRGELFF. CDR3 sequence (DNA): TGCGCCAGCAGCCAAGATCGAGGGGAGCTGTTTTTT.

With respect to this clone: In the same sample, other DNA sequences code for this CDR3. The chain recombines TRBV6-5 with TRBJ2-2; no definite D call. CDR3 length equals 14 residues. CDR1 and CDR2 (germline): MNHEY, SVGAGI. Trimming removed 4 bases from V and 2 bases from J, with 8 bases in between. CDR3 sequence: CASSSGPNTGELFF. The CDR3 DNA follows: TGTGCCAGCAGTTCCGGGCCTAACACCGGGGAGCTGTTTTTT.

The chain has TRBV29-1 and TRBJ2-5, with D possibly matching TRBD1 (5 bases). Trimming removed 3 bases at V and 5 bases at J, with 10 bases between. Germline V gene sequence: CDR1 SQVTM, CDR2 ANQGSEA. This CDR3 has 12 amino acids. CDR3 protein: CSVDQGGETQYF. The DNA for the CDR3 is TGCAGCGTTGATCAGGGTGGGGAGACCCAGTACTTC.

The chain joins TRBV18 to TRBJ2-7, with TRBD1 as a possible D gene (6 bases). The CDR3 extends over 11 amino acids. V shed 6 bases and J shed 7 bases, with 10 bases lying between them. Germline-derived CDR1 and CDR2 are KGHSH and LQKENI. The CDR3 nucleotides read TGTGCCAGCTCCGCCGGGACAGAGCAGTACTTC. Protein sequence: CASSAGTEQYF.

The chain uses TRBV7-9 and TRBJ1-2; D unclear. The CDR3 is made up of 13 amino acids. V was trimmed by 5 bases and J by 4 bases, leaving 11 bases between them. The germline CDR1 and CDR2 sequences are SEHNR and FQNEAQ (reference sequence). Here the CDR3 reads CASSMRAAYGYTF. The CDR3 DNA reads TGTGCCAGCAGCATGCGGGCCGCCTATGGCTACACCTTC.

This sequence joins TRBV4-3 and TRBJ1-3, with D uncertain. The V gene's germline CDR1 is LGHNA and CDR2 YSLEER. The germline V and J ends were trimmed by 5 bases and 0 bases, with 8 bases remaining between them. The CDR3 spans 14 residues. CDR3 sequence: CASSALGSGNTIYF. The CDR3 bases are TGCGCCAGCAGCGCCCTTGGCTCTGGAAACACCATATATTTT.